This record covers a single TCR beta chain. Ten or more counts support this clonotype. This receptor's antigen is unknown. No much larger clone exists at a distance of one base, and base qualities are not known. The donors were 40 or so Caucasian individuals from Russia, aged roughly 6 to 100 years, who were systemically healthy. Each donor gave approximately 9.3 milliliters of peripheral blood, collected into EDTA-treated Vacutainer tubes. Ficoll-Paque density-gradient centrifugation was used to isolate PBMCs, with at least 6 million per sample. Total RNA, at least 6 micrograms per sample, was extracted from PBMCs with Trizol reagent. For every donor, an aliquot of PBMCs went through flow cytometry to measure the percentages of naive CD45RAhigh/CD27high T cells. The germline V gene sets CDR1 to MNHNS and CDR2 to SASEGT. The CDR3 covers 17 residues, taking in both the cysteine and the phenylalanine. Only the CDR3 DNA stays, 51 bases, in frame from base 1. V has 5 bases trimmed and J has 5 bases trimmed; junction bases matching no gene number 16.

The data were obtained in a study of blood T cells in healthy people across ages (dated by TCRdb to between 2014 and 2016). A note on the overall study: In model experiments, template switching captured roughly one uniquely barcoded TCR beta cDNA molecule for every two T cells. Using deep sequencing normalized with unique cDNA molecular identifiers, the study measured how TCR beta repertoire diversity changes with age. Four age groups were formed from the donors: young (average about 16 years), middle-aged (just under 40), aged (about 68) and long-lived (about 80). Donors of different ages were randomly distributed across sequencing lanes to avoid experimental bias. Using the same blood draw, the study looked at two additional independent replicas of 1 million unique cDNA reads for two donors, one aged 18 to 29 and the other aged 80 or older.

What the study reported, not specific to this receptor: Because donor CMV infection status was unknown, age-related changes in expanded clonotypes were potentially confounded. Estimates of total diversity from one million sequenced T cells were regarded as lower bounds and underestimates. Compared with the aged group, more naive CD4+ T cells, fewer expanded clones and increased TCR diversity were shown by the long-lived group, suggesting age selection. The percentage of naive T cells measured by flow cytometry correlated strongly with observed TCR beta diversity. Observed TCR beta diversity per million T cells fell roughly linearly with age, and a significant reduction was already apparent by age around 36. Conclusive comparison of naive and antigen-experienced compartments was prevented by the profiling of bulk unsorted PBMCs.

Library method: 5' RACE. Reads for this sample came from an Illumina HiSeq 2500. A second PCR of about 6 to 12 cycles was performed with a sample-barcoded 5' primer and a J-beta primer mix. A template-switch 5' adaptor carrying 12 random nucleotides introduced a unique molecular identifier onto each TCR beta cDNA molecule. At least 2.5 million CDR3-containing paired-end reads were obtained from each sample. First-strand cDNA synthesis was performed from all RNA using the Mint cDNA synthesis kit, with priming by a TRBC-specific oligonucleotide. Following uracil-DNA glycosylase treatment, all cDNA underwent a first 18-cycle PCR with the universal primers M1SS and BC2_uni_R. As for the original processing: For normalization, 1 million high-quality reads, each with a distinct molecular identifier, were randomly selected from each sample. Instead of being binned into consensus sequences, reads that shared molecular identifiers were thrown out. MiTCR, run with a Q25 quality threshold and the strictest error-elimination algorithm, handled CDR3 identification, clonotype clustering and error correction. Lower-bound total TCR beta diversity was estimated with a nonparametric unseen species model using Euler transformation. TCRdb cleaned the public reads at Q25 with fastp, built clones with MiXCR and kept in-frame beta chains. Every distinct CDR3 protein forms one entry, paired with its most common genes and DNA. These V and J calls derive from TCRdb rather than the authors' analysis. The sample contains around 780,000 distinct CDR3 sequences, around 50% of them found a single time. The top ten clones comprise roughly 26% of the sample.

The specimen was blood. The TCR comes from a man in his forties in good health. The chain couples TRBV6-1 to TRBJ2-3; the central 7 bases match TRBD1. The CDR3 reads CASSPTDRAGAQDTQYF. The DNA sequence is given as TGTGCCAGCAGTCCAACCGACAGGGCCGGCGCCCAAGATACGCAGTATTTT.